Below, 30 T cell receptor beta chains from the same sample are listed, as sequenced in a study of blood T cell repertoires in COVID-19. The protocol was immunoSEQ multiplex PCR, while the TCRdb copy is restricted to in-frame clones and leaves out a portion. The sample shows a few hundred thousand clones, 65% to 85% of them seen only once. Sequenced sample: peripheral blood. These receptors were taken from a woman at least 80 years old with acute or convalescent COVID-19.

The chain has TRBV5-5 and TRBJ2-1; TRBD2 agrees at 8 bases. V was pared by 3 bases and J by 0 bases, with 5 bases of the junction left unmatched. This CDR3 region has 16 residues. CDR1 is SGHKS, CDR2 YYEKEE, per germline (reference sequence). For the CDR3, the DNA is TGTGCCAGCAGCTGGGCGAGCGGGAGCTCCTACAATGAGCAGTTCTTC. Residues: CASSWASGSSYNEQFF.

This chain uses TRBV6-5 with TRBJ2-1; TRBD1 is a possible D gene (6 bases). V was trimmed by 6 bases and J by 4 bases, leaving 13 bases between them. Germline lookup yields CDR1 MNHEY and CDR2 SVGAGI. This CDR3 has 14 residues. The CDR3 sequence is CASRTGGEYNEQFF. The CDR3, as DNA: TGTGCCAGCAGGACAGGAGGAGAATACAATGAGCAGTTCTTC.

This clone appeared once. The CDR3, as DNA: TGTGCCAGCAGCTTGCCGGGGGGGCCAACAGATACGCAGTATTTT. Amino acids: CASSLPGGPTDTQYF. The V call is TRBV11-3, the J call TRBJ2-3, with 8 nucleotides matching TRBD2. In germline, CDR1 is SGHNT, CDR2 YENEEA. The CDR3 loop spans 15 amino acids. Trimming cost V 3 bases and J 3 bases; bases outside gene matches: 5.

The rearrangement joins TRBV27 to TRBJ2-5; 9 bases align to TRBD2. Germline-derived CDR1 and CDR2 are MNHEY and SMNVEV (reference sequence). CDR3 length equals 15 residues. V trimming: 5 bases; J trimming: 5 bases; junction bases outside the gene matches: 9. The CDR3 protein is CASSPPGLAGETQYF. CDR3 bases: TGTGCCAGCAGTCCCCCGGGACTAGCAGGGGAGACCCAGTACTTC.

With regard to this clone: This sample includes further DNA sequences coding for the same CDR3. The chain combines TRBV7-2 with TRBJ2-7, with 9 bases fitting TRBD2. This CDR3 comprises 16 residues. From germline, CDR1 is SGHTA and CDR2 FQGNSA. Germline trimming cut 1 base from V and 1 base from J; bases unmatched to any gene: 5. As DNA, the CDR3 is TGTGCCAGCAGCTTAGTTGGTAGCGGGGGATCCTACGAGCAGTACTTC. It specifies CASSLVGSGGSYEQYF. Full variable domain (remainder filled in from reference TRBV7-2 and TRBJ2-7): GAGVSQSPSNKVTEKGKDVELRCDPISGHTALYWYRQSLGQGLEFLIYFQGNSAPDKSGLPSDRFSAERTGGSVSTLTIQRTQQEDSAVYLCASSLVGSGGSYEQYFGPGTRLTVT.

The chain uses TRBV27 and TRBJ2-1; TRBD1 is a possible D gene (5 bases). Between the trimmed V and J ends, which lost 4 bases and 4 bases, there was a span of 11 bases. Germline V gene data show CDR1 as MNHEY and CDR2 as SMNVEV (reference sequence). The CDR3 consists of 14 residues. CDR3 region: CASSYLDSYNEQFF. CDR3 DNA sequence: TGTGCCAGCAGTTACCTAGACAGTTACAATGAGCAGTTCTTC.

There are a few counts of this clone. The chain links TRBV7-2 to TRBJ2-2; a weak D match, TRBD1 (6 bases). The CDR3 contains 16 residues. CDR1 is SGHTA, CDR2 FQGNSA, per germline. Trimming removed 6 bases at V and 0 bases at J, with 14 bases between. The CDR3 is CASSQARGANTGELFF. CDR3 DNA: TGTGCCAGCAGTCAAGCCAGGGGTGCGAACACCGGGGAGCTGTTTTTT. Using reference TRBV7-2 and TRBJ2-2 for the parts outside the CDR3, the full variable domain is GAGVSQSPSNKVTEKGKDVELRCDPISGHTALYWYRQSLGQGLEFLIYFQGNSAPDKSGLPSDRFSAERTGGSVSTLTIQRTQQEDSAVYLCASSQARGANTGELFFGEGSRLTVL.

CDR3 in amino acids: CASRPSGYNEQFF. The CDR3 region has the DNA TGTGCCAGCCGGCCTAGCGGATACAATGAGCAGTTCTTC. The gene calls are TRBV27 and TRBJ2-1; 7 bases fit TRBD2. The ends lost 8 bases at V and 4 bases at J; junction bases unmatched: 5. The germline V gene encodes CDR1 MNHEY and CDR2 SMNVEV (reference sequence). The CDR3 has 13 amino acids.

The chain links TRBV5-4 to TRBJ1-1, with 10 bases identical to TRBD1. The CDR3 consists of 16 residues. The J segment lost 1 base and the V segment lost 4 bases, leaving 7 bases of the junction unmatched. Germline V gives CDR1 SGHNT, CDR2 YYREEE (reference sequence). This CDR3 is CASSVGQGLGNTEAFF. Here the CDR3 DNA reads TGTGCCAGCAGCGTGGGACAGGGGTTGGGGAACACTGAAGCTTTCTTT.

The CDR3 reads CASATDRGRGYTF. In DNA, the CDR3 is TGTGCCAGCGCTACGGACAGGGGTCGCGGCTACACCTTC. The rearrangement uses TRBV2 and TRBJ1-2; 9 positions match TRBD1. V shed 8 bases and J 8 bases; nucleotides not matched to a gene: 9. Germline values: CDR1 SNHLY, CDR2 FYNNEI. This CDR3 is 13 amino acids long.

J is TRBJ1-6 and V is TRBV6-5, with D unresolved. Germline V gene sequence: CDR1 MNHEY, CDR2 SVGAGI. CDR3 length equals 15 residues. V was clipped by 2 bases and J by 4 bases, with 9 bases between them. CDR3 residues: CASSYAGGYNSPLHF. For the CDR3, the DNA is TGTGCCAGCAGTTACGCGGGAGGATATAATTCACCCCTCCACTTT.

The V gene is TRBV4-3, the J gene TRBJ1-2; D is ambiguous. The germline CDR1 and CDR2 sequences are LGHNA and YSLEER. This CDR3 is built from 14 residues. V lost 1 base to trimming and J lost 0 bases, with 6 bases between them. For the CDR3, the DNA is TGCGCCAGCAGCCAAGCGAGAGCTAACTATGGCTACACCTTC. Protein: CASSQARANYGYTF.

The gene calls are TRBV3-1 (or the pseudogene TRBV3-2) and TRBJ2-5; D might be TRBD1 (5 bases). The CDR3 extends over 14 amino acids. The germline V gene encodes CDR1 LGHDT and CDR2 YNNKEL (reference sequence). The ends were cut back, 3 bases at V and 3 bases at J, with 11 bases in the middle. The DNA for the CDR3 is TGTGCCAGCAGCCAGGGGCAAATAGAAGAGACCCAGTACTTC. This gives the protein CASSQGQIEETQYF.

The chain recombines TRBV19 with TRBJ2-7; TRBD1 aligns across 11 bases. Trimming removed 6 bases from V and 4 bases from J; junction bases left unmatched: 11. The CDR3 sequence is 16 residues long. Germline values: CDR1 LNHDA, CDR2 SQIVND (reference sequence). The CDR3 DNA reads as TGTGCCAGTAGCACCGACTCGGGACAGGGGGTTTACGAGCAGTACTTC. It yields the protein CASSTDSGQGVYEQYF. The variable domain in full, with the rest retrieved from reference TRBV19 and TRBJ2-7, is DGGITQSPKYLFRKEGQNVTLSCEQNLNHDAMYWYRQDPGQGLRLIYYSQIVNDFQKGDIAEGYSVSREKKESFPLTVTSAQKNPTAFYLCASSTDSGQGVYEQYFGPGTRLTVT.

J is TRBJ2-5 and V is TRBV4-1; 11 bases map to TRBD2. Per germline, CDR1 MGHRA and CDR2 YSYEKL. CDR3 length: 14 residues. J was trimmed by 5 bases and V by 4 bases; bases with no gene match: 3. CDR3 protein: CASSRGLADETQYF. As DNA, the CDR3 is TGCGCCAGCAGCCGGGGACTAGCGGACGAGACCCAGTACTTC.

This clone was counted a few times. V usage is TRBV19 and J usage is TRBJ2-7; the D gene is possibly TRBD2 (5 bases). Germline lookup yields CDR1 LNHDA and CDR2 SQIVND (reference sequence). CDR3 length: 14 residues. V was trimmed by 7 bases and J by 2 bases, leaving 15 bases between them. CDR3 DNA sequence: TGTGCCAGTATGGATGAGAGGAGGACCTACGAGCAGTACTTC. It translates to CASMDERRTYEQYF. Full variable domain (outside the CDR3, taken from reference TRBV19 and TRBJ2-7): DGGITQSPKYLFRKEGQNVTLSCEQNLNHDAMYWYRQDPGQGLRLIYYSQIVNDFQKGDIAEGYSVSREKKESFPLTVTSAQKNPTAFYLCASMDERRTYEQYFGPGTRLTVT.

The chain links TRBV27 to TRBJ2-7; perhaps TRBD2 as D (6 bases). V lost 6 bases, J lost 5 bases, and 17 bases lay in between. CDR1 MNHEY and CDR2 SMNVEV come from the germline V gene (reference sequence). The CDR3 loop spans 14 amino acids. As DNA, the CDR3 is TGTGCCAGCAGCTTCCTTGGGAGGCGTAACGAGCAGTACTTC. Protein: CASSFLGRRNEQYF.

The genes are TRBV10-3 and TRBJ1-4; D gene ambiguous. Looked up from germline, CDR1 is ENHRY and CDR2 is SYGVKD. V shed 4 bases and J shed 6 bases, with 15 bases lying between them. The CDR3 runs to 15 residues. In DNA form, the CDR3 reads TGTGCCATCAGTGCCTCGGGCGGGTTACATGAAAAACTGTTTTTT. Residues: CAISASGGLHEKLFF.

The chain recombines TRBV4-3 with TRBJ1-3; possibly TRBD1 for D (6 bases). V was clipped by 3 bases and J by 2 bases, with 14 bases between them. Germline V gives CDR1 LGHNA, CDR2 YSLEER. This CDR3 is 16 amino acids long. The CDR3 nucleotides are TGCGCCAGCAGCCACGATGGGGGCAGCGCTGGAAACACCATATATTTT. Translated, it gives CASSHDGGSAGNTIYF.

The genes are TRBV13 and TRBJ1-2; 7 positions agree with TRBD1. Per the germline V gene, CDR1 is PRHDT and CDR2 is FYEKMQ (reference sequence). The CDR3 has 16 amino acids. Losses at the gene ends were 1 base for V and 0 bases for J; bases not matched to a gene: 5. CDR3 in DNA: TGTGCCAGCAGCTTAGACGGGACAGCCGCTAACTATGGCTACACCTTC. This gives the protein CASSLDGTAANYGYTF.

The CDR3 here is CSVAQGGPATGELFF. CDR3 nucleotides: TGCAGCGTTGCACAGGGAGGGCCGGCTACCGGGGAGCTGTTTTTT. The gene calls are TRBV29-1 and TRBJ2-2; maybe TRBD2 (7 bases). Germline CDR1 reads SQVTM; CDR2 reads ANQGSEA. The CDR3 is 15 amino acids. Trimming shortened V by 4 bases and J by 5 bases, and 17 bases separated the two germline ends.

The CDR3 region has the DNA TGCGCCAGCAGCACGGGACTAGCGGGGGCCACAGATACGCAGTATTTT. Its protein product is CASSTGLAGATDTQYF. The chain combines TRBV5-1 with TRBJ2-3, with 14 bases aligning to TRBD2. The CDR3 is made up of 16 amino acids. Germline CDR1 and CDR2: SGHRS and YFSETQ. The junction had 3 bases not matched to a gene; V was cut back by 4 bases and J by 2 bases.

In its sample, this clone was seen once. The chain is built from TRBV4-1 and TRBJ1-5; no reliable D call. Germline V gene lookup returns CDR1 MGHRA and CDR2 YSYEKL. This CDR3 comprises 12 residues. V gave up 3 bases and J gave up 7 bases, with 7 bases separating them. This CDR3 is CASSQPGQPQHF. In DNA, the CDR3 is TGCGCCAGCAGCCAGCCGGGGCAGCCCCAGCATTTT.

The count of this clone is one. This chain uses TRBV3-1 (or the pseudogene TRBV3-2) with TRBJ1-4; D is possibly TRBD1 (5 bases). V was trimmed by 4 bases and J by 4 bases, leaving 13 bases between them. The CDR3 extends over 15 amino acids. In germline, CDR1 is LGHDT, CDR2 YNNKEL (reference sequence). The CDR3 nucleotides are TGTGCCAGCAGCCCCCGCGGGACCTTTAATGAAAAACTGTTTTTT. Protein: CASSPRGTFNEKLFF.

The rearrangement links TRBV30 to TRBJ1-4, with D perhaps TRBD1 (5 bases). V lost 1 base and J lost 4, with 7 bases in between. CDR1 GTSNPN and CDR2 SVGIG come from the germline V gene (reference sequence). The CDR3 runs to 13 residues. The CDR3 spells CAWSGQFNEKLFF. CDR3 coding DNA: TGTGCCTGGAGTGGACAGTTTAATGAAAAACTGTTTTTT.

The genes are TRBV5-1 and TRBJ2-7, with 10 bases matching TRBD2. Germline CDR1 reads SGHRS; CDR2 reads YFSETQ. This CDR3 has 17 amino acids. Trimming removed 0 bases from V and 4 bases from J; junction bases left unmatched: 10. This chain's CDR3 is CASSLVLSGRSGYEQYF. DNA for the CDR3: TGCGCCAGCAGCTTGGTTCTTAGCGGGAGGTCGGGATACGAGCAGTACTTC.

CDR3 protein: CASSYSGQGVEQPQHF. DNA of the CDR3: TGTGCCAGCAGTTACTCGGGACAGGGGGTAGAACAGCCCCAGCATTTT. The chain links TRBV6-2 or TRBV6-3 to TRBJ1-5; TRBD1 aligns across 11 bases. The ends lost 0 bases at V and 7 bases at J; junction bases unmatched: 5. This CDR3 has 16 residues. Germline V gene lookup returns CDR1 MNHEY and CDR2 SVGEGT.

Ten or more counts support this clone. The V gene is TRBV6-1, the J gene TRBJ2-1, with 8 bases lining up with TRBD1. The CDR3 sequence is 14 residues long. The germline V gene has CDR1 MNHNS and CDR2 SASEGT. V shed 2 bases and J 10 bases; nucleotides not matched to a gene: 7. DNA of the CDR3: TGTGCCAGCAGTGAAAGCAGGGGGCTGGGGGAGCAGTTCTTC. Translation gives CASSESRGLGEQFF.

This clone was observed a few times. The V gene is TRBV7-2, the J gene TRBJ2-1; TRBD1 might be the D (6 bases). The V gene's germline CDR1 is SGHTA and CDR2 FQGNSA. This CDR3 spans 15 amino acids. V shed 7 bases and J shed 7 bases, with 20 bases lying between them. The CDR3: CASTVQGGNRNEQFF. Written as DNA, the CDR3 is TGTGCCAGCACCGTACAAGGGGGAAACCGGAATGAGCAGTTCTTC.

The rearrangement uses TRBV7-9 and TRBJ2-5, with 8 bases identical to TRBD1. Germline assignment: CDR1 SEHNR and CDR2 FQNEAQ (reference sequence). The CDR3 runs to 14 residues. J lost 5 bases, V lost 3 bases, and 5 bases had no gene match. The CDR3 DNA reads as TGTGCCAGCAGCTTCCAGGGGGCTGGGGAGACCCAGTACTTC. This sequence encodes CASSFQGAGETQYF.